This TCR beta chain was retrieved from a study of cytomegalovirus exposure and HLA in healthy donors. Healthy bone marrow donors made up the donors. Findings and limits, study-wide: As a later analysis showed, a missense DCLRE1C variant was linked to trimming of TCR beta V- and J-genes.

V lost 8 bases to trimming and J lost 4 bases; unmatched junction nucleotides: 8. In germline, CDR1 is SQVTM, CDR2 ANQGSEA. The CDR3 loop spans 13 amino acids. In regard to this clone: Its antigen is currently unknown.

Primers: 60 Vbeta forward and 13 Jbeta reverse. Only in-frame clones appear in the TCRdb table, and some are missing; sequencing was by immunoSEQ multiplex PCR. The sample lists 130,000 to 150,000 clones; over 70% were seen once. The TCR sequence derives from a male donor in good health and CMV-seronegative. The chain employs TRBV29-1 and TRBJ2-1, with 7 bases that match TRBD1. The sequencing sample was made of PBMCs. DNA of the CDR3: TGCAGCATACCCGGGACAGAGTACAATGAGCAGTTCTTC. This gives the protein CSIPGTEYNEQFF.